These T cell receptor beta chains were read from a single sample in a study of blood T cell repertoires in COVID-19. TCRdb's copy holds only in-frame clones and misses some; the assay was immunoSEQ multiplex PCR. Among about 100,000 clones, roughly 86% were seen once, and the ten largest hold about 20%. Sample: peripheral blood. Every receptor here comes from a human donor in a cohort sampled during active COVID-19. The CDR3 runs from the conserved cysteine through the conserved F or W. The D gene is left open where the match is weak. Size values are once, few and many counts, or a class for expanded clones, and some rows have none.

TRBD1 . 15 TRBJ1-3 TRBV28 CASRPDRGTGNTIYF TGTGCCAGCAGACCAGACAGGGGAACTGGAAACACCATATATTTT
. once 16 TRBJ2-1 TRBV5-1 CASSLAFGGANNEQFF TGCGCCAGCAGCCTGGCCTTTGGAGGGGCGAACAATGAGCAGTTCTTC
. . 14 TRBJ1-2 TRBV19 CASSIESRIYGYTF TGTGCCAGTAGTATAGAGTCCAGAATCTATGGCTACACCTTC
TRBD2 . 13 TRBJ2-7 TRBV19 CASSIDAGVEQYF TGTGCCAGTAGTATAGATGCGGGGGTTGAGCAGTACTTC
TRBD2 . 17 TRBJ2-5 TRBV9 CASSALGLAGSVETQYF TGTGCCAGCAGCGCGCTAGGACTAGCGGGGTCGGTTGAGACCCAGTACTTC
. few 12 TRBJ2-1 TRBV5-1 CASNMELNEQFF TGCGCCAGCAACATGGAGCTCAATGAGCAGTTCTTC
. . 14 TRBJ1-5 TRBV7-8 CASSLAGVNQPQHF TGTGCCAGCAGCTTAGCAGGGGTAAATCAGCCCCAGCATTTT
. many 12 TRBJ2-7 TRBV6-6 CASVGGSYEQYF TGTGCCAGCGTCGGGGGATCCTACGAGCAGTACTTC
TRBD2 . 15 TRBJ2-5 TRBV7-3 CASSLGGLVGETQYF TGTGCCAGCAGCTTAGGGGGACTAGTGGGAGAGACCCAGTACTTC
. . 13 TRBJ1-5 TRBV7-2 CASSLTENQPQHF TGTGCCAGCAGCTTAACAGAGAATCAGCCCCAGCATTTT
TRBD1 once 14 TRBJ2-3 TRBV5-1 CASGTGGMADTQYF TGCGCCAGCGGAACAGGGGGCATGGCAGATACGCAGTATTTT
. . 14 TRBJ1-2 TRBV24-1 CATSDSRDWYGYTF TGTGCCACCAGTGATTCCCGGGACTGGTATGGCTACACCTTC
. . 13 TRBJ1-1 TRBV3-1/TRBV3-2 CASSQPGNTEAFF TGTGCCAGCAGCCAGCCGGGGAACACTGAAGCTTTCTTT
TRBD2 . 15 TRBJ2-5 TRBV10-3 CATGEGTGAGETQYF TGTGCCACCGGGGAGGGGACGGGAGCGGGGGAGACCCAGTACTTC
. . 13 TRBJ2-2 TRBV7-3 CASTLAIGGELFF TGTGCCAGCACACTAGCCATCGGGGGGGAGCTGTTTTTT
. . 12 TRBJ2-5 TRBV6-5 CASSQTQETQYF TGTGCCAGCAGTCAAACACAAGAGACCCAGTACTTC
. . 14 TRBJ2-4 TRBV2 CASSAELAKNIQYF TGTGCCAGCAGTGCTGAACTAGCCAAAAACATTCAGTACTTC
TRBD1 . 14 TRBJ1-1 TRBV19 CASSFGTGEVEAFF TGTGCCAGTAGTTTTGGGACAGGAGAGGTTGAAGCTTTCTTT
. . 16 TRBJ2-1 TRBV30 CAWNPLTRPTYNEQFF TGTGCCTGGAACCCCCTAACTAGACCGACCTACAATGAGCAGTTCTTC
. . 17 TRBJ2-1 TRBV4-2 CASSQGSGPRSYNEQFF TGTGCCAGCAGCCAAGGGAGCGGGCCGAGATCCTACAATGAGCAGTTCTTC
TRBD1 . 17 TRBJ1-3 TRBV5-4 CASSRKEGAGKENTIYF TGTGCCAGCAGTCGAAAGGAGGGGGCAGGGAAGGAAAACACCATATATTTT
. . 15 TRBJ2-2 TRBV6-5 CASSYSLGGTGELFF TGTGCCAGCAGTTACTCCCTCGGCGGAACCGGGGAGCTGTTTTTT
TRBD2 . 14 TRBJ2-2 TRBV19 CAAAGVANTGELFF TGTGCTGCTGCGGGGGTCGCGAACACCGGGGAGCTGTTTTTT
. . 15 TRBJ2-1 TRBV2 CASSDRGLSRYEQFF TGTGCCAGCAGTGATCGAGGACTCTCTAGGTATGAGCAGTTCTTC
TRBD2 . 21 TRBJ2-1 TRBV4-1 CASSLGLLGLAGGSSYNEQFF TGCGCCAGCAGCCTTGGATTGCTTGGGCTAGCGGGAGGGAGTTCCTACAATGAGCAGTTCTTC
TRBD2 . 15 TRBJ2-1 TRBV27 CASSLTGTSGEEQFF TGTGCCAGCAGTTTGACCGGGACTAGCGGAGAGGAGCAGTTCTTC
TRBD2 . 14 TRBJ2-7 TRBV4-1 CASSIAGETYEQYF TGCGCCAGCAGTATAGCGGGAGAAACCTACGAGCAGTACTTC
. . 15 TRBJ1-2 TRBV7-9 CASSLAGRATYGYTF TGTGCCAGCAGCTTAGCGGGCAGGGCGACCTATGGCTACACCTTC
TRBD2 once 18 TRBJ2-7 TRBV7-2 CASSLKVGSRGSSYEQYF TGTGCCAGCAGCTTAAAGGTCGGTTCCCGCGGGAGCTCCTACGAGCAGTACTTC
TRBD1 . 17 TRBJ1-5 TRBV25-1 CASSKISDRDFNQPQHF TGTGCCAGCAGTAAAATTTCGGACAGGGACTTCAATCAGCCCCAGCATTTT
. . 15 TRBJ2-7 TRBV29-1 CSVSGGTVLSYEQYF TGCAGCGTTTCGGGGGGGACAGTACTCTCCTACGAGCAGTACTTC
. . 15 TRBJ2-3 TRBV4-3 CASSQGIASTDTQYF TGCGCCAGCAGCCAAGGGATAGCGAGCACAGATACGCAGTATTTT
. . 11 TRBJ2-1 TRBV20-1 CSGDLYNEQFF TGCAGTGGCGACTTGTACAATGAGCAGTTCTTC
TRBD1 once 16 TRBJ2-7 TRBV29-1 CSVVGVVTGDPYEQYF TGCAGCGTTGTGGGTGTCGTGACAGGGGACCCCTACGAGCAGTACTTC
TRBD2 . 16 TRBJ2-3 TRBV18 CASSGTLAGDTDTQYF TGTGCCAGCTCGGGAACCTTAGCGGGGGACACAGATACGCAGTATTTT
. . 15 TRBJ2-1 TRBV19 CASSIGTTLGAEQFF TGTGCCAGTAGTATAGGCACTACCCTGGGGGCAGAGCAGTTCTTC
. once 15 TRBJ2-3 TRBV7-9 CASNERRLDTDTQYF TGTGCCAGCAACGAGCGGCGTCTTGACACAGATACGCAGTATTTT
. once 15 TRBJ1-6 TRBV18 CASSPPQGNNSPLHF TGTGCCAGCTCACCCCCGCAGGGGAACAATTCACCCCTCCACTTT
. . 15 TRBJ1-1 TRBV18 CASSPPWAGTPEAFF TGTGCCAGCTCACCACCGTGGGCAGGAACCCCTGAAGCTTTCTTT
TRBD2 . 15 TRBJ2-2 TRBV3-1/TRBV3-2 CASSQVAGGEGELFF TGTGCCAGCAGCCAAGTAGCGGGAGGCGAGGGGGAGCTGTTTTTT
. . 12 TRBJ2-7 TRBV7-3 CASSSSRGEQYF TGTGCCAGCAGCTCGTCTAGGGGCGAGCAGTACTTC
TRBD2 . 20 TRBJ2-1 TRBV5-4 CASSFSSGEWASLGYNEQFF TGTGCCAGCAGCTTCTCGAGCGGGGAGTGGGCATCGTTAGGGTACAATGAGCAGTTCTTC
. . 15 TRBJ1-3 TRBV11-2 CASSLVRSSGNTIYF TGTGCCAGCAGCTTAGTCCGGAGCTCTGGAAACACCATATATTTT
. . 14 TRBJ2-5 TRBV7-2 CASSLRRARETQYF TGTGCCAGCAGCTTACGGAGGGCCAGGGAGACCCAGTACTTC
TRBD1 . 15 TRBJ2-2 TRBV4-3 CASSQRDRNTGELFF TGCGCCAGCAGCCAACGGGACAGGAACACCGGGGAGCTGTTTTTT
. . 14 TRBJ2-7 TRBV2 CASSGTMRTYEQYF TGTGCCAGCAGTGGGACAATGAGAACCTACGAGCAGTACTTC
. . 13 TRBJ1-1 TRBV6-2/TRBV6-3 CASSYSAWSEAFF TGTGCCAGCAGTTACTCGGCTTGGTCTGAAGCTTTCTTT
. . 14 TRBJ2-1 TRBV6-2/TRBV6-3 CASSYYADYNEQFF TGTGCCAGCAGTTATTATGCGGATTACAATGAGCAGTTCTTC
. . 15 TRBJ2-2 TRBV5-4 CASSTRTVGTGELFF TGTGCCAGCAGCACCCGGACAGTTGGGACCGGGGAGCTGTTTTTT
TRBD2 . 14 TRBJ2-7 TRBV4-1 CASKVGSGTYEQYF TGCGCCAGCAAGGTCGGTAGCGGGACCTACGAGCAGTACTTC
. . 14 TRBJ1-2 TRBV25-1 CASPGEGHDYGYTF TGTGCCAGCCCGGGGGAGGGCCACGACTATGGCTACACCTTC